This entry features one TCR beta chain sequence. Its antigen is still unknown. This record comes from a study of graft-versus-host responses after intestinal transplantation. The CDR3 contains 14 residues. V lost 8 bases to trimming and J lost 4 bases; unmatched junction nucleotides: 7. Germline V gene sequence: CDR1 LNHDA, CDR2 SQIVND (reference sequence). Method: immunoSEQ multiplex PCR; TCRdb's copy keeps in-frame clones and lacks some. The data hold tens of thousands of clones, with about 89% observed a single time. The J gene is TRBJ2-5, the V gene TRBV19, with 10 bases lining up with TRBD1. The sequence derives from a human donor who received an intestinal transplant. Specimen: unstimulated CD8+ T cells sorted from spleen or lymph node cells, collected before intestinal transplant. DNA of the CDR3: TGTGCCAGTGGACAGGGGGATGGTCGAGAGACCCAGTACTTC. Amino acids: CASGQGDGRETQYF.